These 13 T cell receptor beta chains share one sample of origin, sequenced in a study of T cells in Graves' hyperthyroidism and ophthalmopathy. RNA transcripts gave rise to amplified TCR beta CDR3 regions. Carried out on the TCR CDR3, a first-round RT-PCR used the HTBI primer set. TCRdb independently ran MiXCR on the multiplex PCR reads; one entry per CDR3 protein. In the table there are about 610,000 distinct CDR3 sequences, roughly 14% of which are singletons. Source material: blood. These receptors all stem from a woman in her 40s with Graves' ophthalmopathy.

This clonotype was observed at least ten times. The rearrangement uses TRBV6-2 or TRBV6-3 and TRBJ2-2; D is perhaps TRBD1 or TRBD2 (6 bases each). The CDR3 is 19 amino acids. Germline CDR1 is MNHEY and CDR2 is SVGEGT. The V gene lost 0 bases and the J gene lost 1 base, with 18 bases spanning the gap. As DNA, the CDR3 is TGTGCCAGCAGTTACTCCCGAGGGGGGATAACTTTGAACACCGGGGAGCTGTTTTTT. Residues: CASSYSRGGITLNTGELFF.

DNA of the CDR3: TGTGCCAGCAGCTTAGCCTTAAATTCACCCCTCCACTTT. It encodes CASSLALNSPLHF. This chain joins TRBV7-2 and TRBJ1-6; no definite D call. Trimming removed 0 bases from V and 7 bases from J, with 4 bases in between. Looked up from germline, CDR1 is SGHTA and CDR2 is FQGNSA. There are 13 residues in the CDR3.

This sequence joins TRBV6-2 or TRBV6-3 and TRBJ1-5, with D hard to call. Germline V gene data show CDR1 as MNHEY and CDR2 as SVGEGT. The CDR3 contains 13 residues. Trimming removed 0 bases at V and 7 bases at J, with 7 bases between. CDR3 coding DNA: TGTGCCAGCAGTTACTCAGGGCGCCAGCCCCAGCATTTT. Its protein is CASSYSGRQPQHF.

This clonotype was found many times. This chain links TRBV30 with TRBJ2-7; 10 bases are a match to TRBD1. From germline, CDR1 is GTSNPN and CDR2 SVGIG (reference sequence). The CDR3 totals 12 residues. CDR3 DNA sequence: TGTGTCCTGGGACAGGGGATCGACGAGCAGTACTTC. This encodes CVLGQGIDEQYF.

Only a few counts were recorded for this clonotype. This rearrangement joins TRBV20-1 to TRBJ1-2; 7 positions match TRBD1. Germline V lookup: CDR1 DFQATT, CDR2 SNEGSKA (reference sequence). V lost 3 bases and J lost 4; bases outside the gene matches: 5. The CDR3 is 13 residues long. CDR3: CSARGTGVYGYTF. Here the CDR3 DNA reads TGCAGTGCTAGGGGAACAGGGGTCTATGGCTACACCTTC.

This clonotype was detected ten times or more. The chain links TRBV11-3 to TRBJ2-7; D is possibly TRBD1 (5 bases). Looked up from germline, CDR1 is SGHNT and CDR2 is YENEEA. The CDR3 totals 14 residues. V was clipped by 3 bases and J by 2 bases, with 11 bases between them. The CDR3 here is CASSFSQGTYEQYF. CDR3 bases: TGTGCCAGCAGCTTTTCCCAGGGAACCTACGAGCAGTACTTC.

This clonotype was seen ten or more times. This chain links TRBV12-3 or TRBV12-4 with TRBJ1-5; D possibly corresponds to TRBD1 (5 bases). This CDR3 comprises 14 residues. The germline V and J ends were trimmed by 1 base and 7 bases, with 11 bases remaining between them. The CDR3 sequence is CASSLGPGRQPQHF. CDR3 in DNA: TGTGCCAGCAGTTTAGGTCCAGGGAGGCAGCCCCAGCATTTT.

This clonotype was observed at least ten times. The chain links TRBV29-1 to TRBJ1-2; TRBD1 matches at 10 bases. The germline V gene has CDR1 SQVTM and CDR2 ANQGSEA. V was pared by 4 bases and J by 2 bases, with 4 bases of the junction left unmatched. The CDR3 contains 14 residues. DNA for the CDR3: TGCAGCGTTGGGGGACAGGGGAACAACTATGGCTACACCTTC. This codes for CSVGGQGNNYGYTF.

In its sample, this clonotype was seen a few times. A much larger clone differs by one base, so this may be a read error. The genes are TRBV27 and TRBJ1-3, with D possibly TRBD1 on 5 matching bases. Germline CDR1 and CDR2: MNHEY and SMNVEV (reference sequence). This CDR3 region has 14 residues. The CDR3 is CASGLSGRGNTIYF. The CDR3 DNA is TGTGCCAGCGGTTTATCAGGGAGAGGAAACACCATATATTTT.

This clonotype was seen many times. The chain is built from TRBV6-1 and TRBJ1-5; TRBD1 is a possible D gene (6 bases). The length of the CDR3 is 15 residues. CDR1 MNHNS and CDR2 SASEGT come from the germline V gene. Trimming shortened V by 8 bases and J by 0 bases, and 14 bases separated the two germline ends. The CDR3 region is CASGGAAHSNQPQHF. CDR3 coding DNA: TGTGCCAGCGGGGGGGCAGCGCATAGCAATCAGCCCCAGCATTTT.

The rearrangement uses TRBV14 and TRBJ1-1; D is ambiguous. CDR1 and CDR2 from the germline V gene are SGHDN and FVKESK. The CDR3 has 14 residues. The V and J ends lost 0 bases and 6 bases respectively, with 11 bases between them. In DNA form, the CDR3 reads TGTGCCAGCAGCCAAGACGATTTAGGTCCTGAAGCTTTCTTT. Translation gives CASSQDDLGPEAFF.

This clonotype has a count of ten or more. V is TRBV7-9 and J is TRBJ2-5; the D gene is possibly TRBD1 (7 bases). Germline lookup yields CDR1 SEHNR and CDR2 FQNEAQ (reference sequence). CDR3 length: 14 residues. Trimming removed 7 bases from V and 2 bases from J, with 14 bases in between. CDR3 amino acids: CASTSGGQQETQYF. CDR3 in DNA: TGTGCCAGCACCTCCGGGGGACAGCAAGAGACCCAGTACTTC. The full variable domain, completed using reference TRBV7-9 and TRBJ2-5, is DTGVSQNPRHKITKRGQNVTFRCDPISEHNRLYWYRQTLGQGPEFLTYFQNEAQLEKSRLLSDRFSAERPKGSFSTLEIQRTEQGDSAMYLCASTSGGQQETQYFGPGTRLLVL.

This clonotype was found many times. The V call is TRBV6-2 or TRBV6-3, the J call TRBJ2-2, with D maybe TRBD2 (6 bases). Trimming removed 7 bases at V and 0 bases at J, with 15 bases between. CDR1 and CDR2 from the germline V gene are MNHEY and SVGEGT. CDR3 length: 16 amino acids. CDR3 bases: TGTGCCAGCACCCCCACTAGCCACGCGAACACCGGGGAGCTGTTTTTT. Amino acids: CASTPTSHANTGELFF.